This is a list of T cell receptor beta chains from one sample in a study of cytomegalovirus exposure and HLA in healthy donors. Data came from immunoSEQ multiplex PCR; TCRdb stores just in-frame clones and leaves some out. Among about 130,000 clones listed, over 50% were seen once. Material for sequencing was PBMCs. Receptor source: a human donor in good health. The CDR3 runs from the conserved cysteine through the conserved F or W. Fields, in order: CDR3 protein, CDR3 DNA, V gene, J gene, clone size, D gene. A D gene is named only where the DNA matches it firmly. Size is omitted from some rows. Given values are once, few, many or a class for expanded clones.

CDR3 protein: CASSARDRKELFF; CDR3 DNA: TGTGCCAGCAGTGCAAGGGACAGAAAAGAACTGTTTTTT; V gene: TRBV6-5; J gene: TRBJ1-4; clone size: -; D gene: TRBD1
CDR3 protein: CASSLGLAGSYEQYF; CDR3 DNA: TGTGCCAGCAGCTTAGGGTTAGCGGGATCCTACGAGCAGTACTTC; V gene: TRBV7-2; J gene: TRBJ2-7; clone size: -; D gene: TRBD2
CDR3 protein: CASSYSGGIYEQYF; CDR3 DNA: TGTGCCAGCAGTTACTCTGGAGGAATCTACGAGCAGTACTTC; V gene: TRBV6-5; J gene: TRBJ2-7; clone size: -; D gene: -
CDR3 protein: CASSSEMASYEQYF; CDR3 DNA: TGTGCCAGCAGCTCGGAGATGGCTAGCTACGAGCAGTACTTC; V gene: TRBV7-9; J gene: TRBJ2-7; clone size: -; D gene: -
CDR3 protein: CASSIGQRNYGYTF; CDR3 DNA: TGTGCCAGTAGTATAGGACAGAGGAACTATGGCTACACCTTC; V gene: TRBV19; J gene: TRBJ1-2; clone size: -; D gene: -
CDR3 protein: CASSLVAGPYEQYF; CDR3 DNA: TGCGCCAGCAGCTTGGTGGCGGGTCCCTACGAGCAGTACTTC; V gene: TRBV5-1; J gene: TRBJ2-7; clone size: few; D gene: -
CDR3 protein: CASSPLGQAYEQYF; CDR3 DNA: TGTGCCAGCTCACCCCTGGGACAAGCCTACGAGCAGTACTTC; V gene: TRBV18; J gene: TRBJ2-7; clone size: -; D gene: -
CDR3 protein: CASSFPTGKGNQPQHF; CDR3 DNA: TGTGCCAGCAGCTTTCCGACAGGGAAGGGCAATCAGCCCCAGCATTTT; V gene: TRBV6-6; J gene: TRBJ1-5; clone size: -; D gene: TRBD1
CDR3 protein: CASTRETGTEAFF; CDR3 DNA: TGTGCCAGCACCAGAGAGACCGGGACAGAAGCTTTCTTT; V gene: TRBV2; J gene: TRBJ1-1; clone size: -; D gene: -
CDR3 protein: CASSQDEAFGTDTQYF; CDR3 DNA: TGCGCCAGCAGCCAAGATGAAGCGTTCGGCACAGATACGCAGTATTTT; V gene: TRBV4-1; J gene: TRBJ2-3; clone size: -; D gene: -
CDR3 protein: CATKRQGLNNSPLHF; CDR3 DNA: TGTGCCACAAAGCGCCAGGGATTGAATAATTCACCCCTCCACTTT; V gene: TRBV10-3; J gene: TRBJ1-6; clone size: -; D gene: -
CDR3 protein: CSVEDPAGQDYEQYF; CDR3 DNA: TGCAGCGTTGAAGACCCCGCAGGACAGGACTACGAGCAGTACTTC; V gene: TRBV29-1; J gene: TRBJ2-7; clone size: -; D gene: TRBD1
CDR3 protein: CASSQSPVSNTGELFF; CDR3 DNA: TGCGCCAGCAGCCAGTCGCCGGTCTCGAACACCGGGGAGCTGTTTTTT; V gene: TRBV4-3; J gene: TRBJ2-2; clone size: -; D gene: -
CDR3 protein: CASSKTGDYEQYF; CDR3 DNA: TGTGCCAGCAGCAAGACAGGGGACTACGAGCAGTACTTC; V gene: TRBV19; J gene: TRBJ2-7; clone size: -; D gene: TRBD1
CDR3 protein: CASSLDPYNSPLHF; CDR3 DNA: TGTGCCAGCAGCTTAGACCCGTATAATTCACCCCTCCACTTT; V gene: TRBV11-3; J gene: TRBJ1-6; clone size: -; D gene: -
CDR3 protein: CASSTLQAAYGYTF; CDR3 DNA: TGTGCCAGTTCTACTCTCCAGGCTGCCTATGGCTACACCTTC; V gene: TRBV6-5; J gene: TRBJ1-2; clone size: few; D gene: -
CDR3 protein: CAISGQGKSSGANVLTF; CDR3 DNA: TGTGCCATCAGTGGTCAGGGGAAGAGCTCTGGGGCCAACGTCCTGACTTTT; V gene: TRBV10-3; J gene: TRBJ2-6; clone size: -; D gene: -
CDR3 protein: CASSATTGTYEQYF; CDR3 DNA: TGTGCCAGCAGCGCTACGACAGGGACCTACGAGCAGTACTTC; V gene: TRBV9; J gene: TRBJ2-7; clone size: -; D gene: TRBD1
CDR3 protein: CASSLGLAGDTQYF; CDR3 DNA: TGCGCCAGCAGCTTGGGGCTAGCGGGAGATACGCAGTATTTT; V gene: TRBV5-1; J gene: TRBJ2-3; clone size: once; D gene: TRBD2
CDR3 protein: CASRILAGGSETQYF; CDR3 DNA: TGTGCCAGCAGGATACTAGCGGGAGGGTCCGAGACCCAGTACTTC; V gene: TRBV2; J gene: TRBJ2-5; clone size: -; D gene: TRBD2
CDR3 protein: CASSLSVAGGSETQYF; CDR3 DNA: TGCGCCAGCAGCTTGTCGGTAGCGGGAGGTTCCGAGACCCAGTACTTC; V gene: TRBV5-1; J gene: TRBJ2-5; clone size: -; D gene: TRBD2
CDR3 protein: CASSSGTEIYEQYF; CDR3 DNA: TGTGCCAGCAGCTCCGGGACAGAGATCTACGAGCAGTACTTC; V gene: TRBV7-9; J gene: TRBJ2-7; clone size: -; D gene: TRBD1
CDR3 protein: CASSILAGVTEQYF; CDR3 DNA: TGTGCCAGTAGTATTCTAGCGGGAGTAACCGAGCAGTACTTC; V gene: TRBV19; J gene: TRBJ2-7; clone size: -; D gene: TRBD2
CDR3 protein: CASGVWMDFVGYTF; CDR3 DNA: TGTGCTAGTGGTGTGTGGATGGACTTTGTGGGCTACACCTTC; V gene: TRBV12-5; J gene: TRBJ1-2; clone size: -; D gene: -
CDR3 protein: CASSQPGGTEAFF; CDR3 DNA: TGTGCCAGCAGCCAACCGGGGGGGACTGAAGCTTTCTTT; V gene: TRBV14; J gene: TRBJ1-1; clone size: -; D gene: -
CDR3 protein: CASSRPGTGGGGNQPQHF; CDR3 DNA: TGTGCCAGCAGTCGCCCCGGGACAGGGGGAGGAGGCAATCAGCCCCAGCATTTT; V gene: TRBV2; J gene: TRBJ1-5; clone size: few; D gene: TRBD1
CDR3 protein: CSVETDRGQPQHF; CDR3 DNA: TGCAGCGTTGAAACAGACAGGGGCCAGCCCCAGCATTTT; V gene: TRBV29-1; J gene: TRBJ1-5; clone size: few; D gene: TRBD1
CDR3 protein: CASSFEVGSYEQYF; CDR3 DNA: TGTGCCAGCAGTTTCGAGGTCGGCTCCTACGAGCAGTACTTC; V gene: TRBV27; J gene: TRBJ2-7; clone size: few; D gene: -
CDR3 protein: CASSLNRAQPQHF; CDR3 DNA: TGTGCCAGCAGCTTAAACAGGGCCCAGCCCCAGCATTTT; V gene: TRBV11-2; J gene: TRBJ1-5; clone size: -; D gene: -
CDR3 protein: CASSIDGLPSYEQYF; CDR3 DNA: TGTGCCAGTAGTATAGACGGACTTCCGTCCTACGAGCAGTACTTC; V gene: TRBV19; J gene: TRBJ2-7; clone size: -; D gene: -
CDR3 protein: CASSSTGFGANVLTF; CDR3 DNA: TGTGCCAGCAGCTCGACAGGGTTTGGGGCCAACGTCCTGACTTTC; V gene: TRBV5-4; J gene: TRBJ2-6; clone size: -; D gene: TRBD1
CDR3 protein: CSVVQGDYGYTF; CDR3 DNA: TGCAGCGTTGTACAGGGTGACTATGGCTACACCTTC; V gene: TRBV29-1; J gene: TRBJ1-2; clone size: -; D gene: -
CDR3 protein: CASSSGQGGNNEQFF; CDR3 DNA: TGTGCCAGCAGCTCGGGACAGGGGGGAAACAATGAGCAGTTCTTC; V gene: TRBV5-4; J gene: TRBJ2-1; clone size: -; D gene: TRBD1